The 2 T cell receptor beta chains below come from one sample, sequenced in a study of blood T cell dynamics during melanoma immunotherapy. Time point indicated: week 3, after first cycle of checkpoint inhibitor. Assay used: immunoSEQ multiplex PCR; TCRdb lists only in-frame clones, some missing. The profile covers around 15,000 clones, with more than 85% appearing a single time and 0.92% taken by the ten largest. Sequencing was performed on blood, taken from a patient treated with checkpoint blockade. These receptors were collected from a human donor with melanoma.

V and J are TRBV20-1 and TRBJ2-7, with 7 bases aligning to TRBD2. This CDR3 has 11 residues. Trimming removed 5 bases from V and 4 bases from J; junction bases left unmatched: 2. Germline loops: CDR1 DFQATT, CDR2 SNEGSKA (reference sequence). CDR3 loop: CSAWGGYEQYF. The CDR3 region has the DNA TGCAGTGCTTGGGGGGGATACGAGCAGTACTTC.

This clone was seen only once. This chain links TRBV2 with TRBJ2-5; the match to TRBD1 covers 7 bases. From germline, CDR1 is SNHLY and CDR2 FYNNEI. This CDR3 contains 16 residues. V lost 6 bases, J lost 4 bases, and 14 bases stayed unmatched. Here the CDR3 reads CASRKTGPTMGETQYF. CDR3 DNA sequence: TGTGCCAGCAGGAAGACAGGGCCCACGATGGGAGAGACCCAGTACTTC.